The next 17 T cell receptor beta chains were all read from a single sample in a study of blood T cells in healthy people across ages. For the second PCR, which ran for about 7 to 11 cycles, a sample-barcoded 5' primer and a J-beta primer mix were used. TCRdb re-analysed the 5' RACE reads in MiXCR, keeping a single row per CDR3 protein. The sample consists of about 840,000 distinct CDR3 sequences, 25% to 30% of them appearing once. The data also belong to a second study, concerning T cells of mothers and their children.

The material sequenced was blood. These receptor sequences come from a woman in her thirties or forties in good health.

The gene calls are TRBV24-1 and TRBJ2-7, with D possibly being TRBD2 (5 bases). The J call may be wrong; the DNA end is better matched by TRBJ2-5. The germline V gene has CDR1 KGHDR and CDR2 SFDVKD. The CDR3 length is 15 residues. The CDR3 reads CATSDFGVSTETQYF. The CDR3 DNA is TGTGCCACCAGTGATTTCGGGGTATCGACGGAGACCCAGTACTTC.

This clonotype was observed a few times. A read error may explain this, as a much larger clone is one base away. This chain connects TRBV6-5 to TRBJ2-5, with 11 bases that match TRBD2. Trimming took 6 bases from V and 0 from J; bases not matched to a gene: 6. Germline CDR1 MNHEY, CDR2 SVGAGI. The CDR3 runs 16 residues. This CDR3 is CASRPLAGGDQETQYF. Written as DNA, the CDR3 is TGTGCCAGCAGGCCCCTAGCGGGGGGAGACCAAGAGACCCAGTACTTC.

This clonotype showed up many times. This rearrangement joins TRBV24-1 to TRBJ2-6; TRBD1 matches 7 bases. Trimming at V came to 4 bases and at J to 0 bases, leaving 8 bases not matched to a gene. Germline lookup yields CDR1 KGHDR and CDR2 SFDVKD. CDR3 length: 18 amino acids. CDR3 in DNA: TGTGCCACCAGTGACACAGGGGTTGGAAGCTCTGGGGCCAACGTCCTGACTTTC. Translated: CATSDTGVGSSGANVLTF.

The table lists this clonotype with a few counts. The rearrangement uses TRBV5-1 and TRBJ1-4; D call uncertain. The CDR3 is 16 amino acids. Trimming stripped 2 bases from V and 0 bases from J, with 11 bases between. Germline CDR1 and CDR2: SGHRS and YFSETQ. Written as DNA, the CDR3 is TGCGCCAGCAGCTTTTTAGGATCCACAACTAATGAAAAACTGTTTTTT. It encodes CASSFLGSTTNEKLFF.

This clonotype appeared a single time. V is TRBV4-2 and J is TRBJ2-1, with TRBD2 identical over 11 bases. Germline V gives CDR1 LGHNA, CDR2 YNFKEQ. There are 16 residues in the CDR3. V shed 1 base, J shed 6 bases, and the junction held 5 bases outside the gene matches. CDR3 nucleotide sequence: TGTGCCAGCAGCCAAGTAGCGGGGGGGCCGAGCAATGAGCAGTTCTTC. This translates into CASSQVAGGPSNEQFF.

As concerns this clonotype: This sequence may be a read error, since a much larger clone differs from it by one base. The chain couples TRBV4-2 to TRBJ2-6; the match to TRBD1 covers 8 bases. The germline CDR1 and CDR2 sequences are LGHNA and YNFKEQ. The CDR3 covers 18 residues. The chain's CDR3 is CAGSPRKQGGSGANVLTF. The CDR3 coding sequence is TGTGCCGGCAGCCCCCGCAAACAGGGGGGATCTGGGGCCAACGTCCTGACTTTC.

The table lists this clonotype with a few counts. V and J are TRBV7-2 and TRBJ2-1; 13 nucleotides line up with TRBD2. The CDR3 length is 17 residues. In germline, CDR1 is SGHTA, CDR2 FQGNSA. The V gene end was trimmed by 5 bases and the J gene end by 3 bases; junction bases not matched to a gene: 7. This chain's CDR3 is CASSLGTSGAFYNEQFF. The CDR3 DNA sequence: TGTGCCAGCAGCCTCGGGACTAGCGGGGCTTTCTACAATGAGCAGTTCTTC.

There are many counts of this clonotype. The V gene is TRBV13, the J gene TRBJ2-5; D may be TRBD1 (6 bases). Trimming removed 0 bases at V and 0 bases at J, with 8 bases between. Germline V CDR1 and CDR2: PRHDT, FYEKMQ (reference sequence). The length of the CDR3 is 15 residues. In nucleotides, the CDR3 is TGTGCCAGCAGCTTAGGGCAGGGGTACCAAGAGACCCAGTACTTC. The encoded protein is CASSLGQGYQETQYF.

The J gene is TRBJ2-3, the V gene TRBV20-1; 15 nucleotides align to TRBD2. CDR3 length equals 16 residues. J gave up 6 bases and V 4 bases, and 8 bases lay outside the gene matches. Germline V CDR1 and CDR2: DFQATT, SNEGSKA (reference sequence). CDR3 in DNA: TGCAGTGCTACGCCGGGACTAGCGGGGGGTACCGATACGCAGTATTTT. It yields the protein CSATPGLAGGTDTQYF.

The chain joins TRBV20-1 to TRBJ2-7; 8 positions match TRBD2. This CDR3 region has 13 residues. Germline CDR1 and CDR2: DFQATT and SNEGSKA (reference sequence). V shed 6 bases and J 3 bases; nucleotides not matched to a gene: 7. The CDR3 DNA follows: TGCAGTGCGTACCCCGGGACTAGCTACGAGCAGTACTTC. Its translation is CSAYPGTSYEQYF.

This chain joins TRBV7-3 and TRBJ1-1; D remains unclear. The CDR3 is 14 amino acids. Trimming left V 3 bases short and J 2 bases short, with 10 bases between. In germline, CDR1 is SGHTA, CDR2 FQGTGA. The CDR3 bases are TGTGCCAGCAGCTTTTCAGCCGTCAACACTGAAGCTTTCTTT. It yields the protein CASSFSAVNTEAFF.

The chain links TRBV5-1 to TRBJ1-4; D is unclear. The V end was cut by 0 bases, the J end by 0 bases, with 9 bases between. The CDR3 runs to 16 residues. Germline loops: CDR1 SGHRS, CDR2 YFSETQ. The CDR3 DNA is TGCGCCAGCAGCTTGGGAGGAACTTCAACTAATGAAAAACTGTTTTTT. This translates into CASSLGGTSTNEKLFF.

The chain uses TRBV5-1 and TRBJ2-1, with 11 bases fitting TRBD1. CDR1 and CDR2 from the germline V gene are SGHRS and YFSETQ. The CDR3 has 14 residues. The V and J ends lost 3 bases and 13 bases, in that order; junction bases with no gene match: 9. The CDR3 region has the DNA TGCGCCAGCAGCTCACCACCGGGACAGGGGGGTCAGTTCTTC. This gives the protein CASSSPPGQGGQFF.

This clonotype was seen a few times. The J gene is TRBJ2-2, the V gene TRBV11-1; possible D gene TRBD2, 5 bases. CDR3 length equals 17 residues. In germline, CDR1 is SGHAT, CDR2 FQDESV (reference sequence). Trimming cost V 4 bases and J 2 bases, with 17 bases left between them. The CDR3 loop is CASSSSGREGNTGELFF. The DNA of the CDR3 is TGTGCCAGCAGCTCCAGTGGTCGGGAAGGTAACACCGGGGAGCTGTTTTTT.

With regard to this clonotype: Given the absence of the conserved phenylalanine or tryptophan at the CDR3 end, a read error is likely. This chain joins TRBV11-2 and TRBJ2-4; the match to TRBD1 covers 8 bases. The J call may not be correct, given that the DNA end is closer to TRBJ2-7. The CDR3 length is 13 residues. Germline V gene lookup returns CDR1 SGHAT and CDR2 FQNNGV. The CDR3 DNA reads as TGTGCCAGCATCGCGACAGGGGTTGACGAGCAGTACATC. Protein sequence: CASIATGVDEQYI.

As to this clonotype: One end of the junction is discordant with germline, which a read error may explain. The J gene is TRBJ1-5, the V gene TRBV6-1, with a weak D call TRBD1 (6 bases). Germline-derived CDR1 and CDR2 are MNHNS and SASEGT. The CDR3 loop spans 16 amino acids. CDR3 nucleotide sequence: TGTGCCAACAGTGAACGACAGGAGTATAGCAATCAGCCCCAGCATTTT. Residues: CANSERQEYSNQPQHF.

This clonotype was observed at least ten times. The rearrangement links TRBV25-1 to TRBJ2-7, with 7 bases that match TRBD1. The germline V gene has CDR1 MGHDK and CDR2 SYGVNS. This CDR3 is built from 16 residues. With V trimmed by 4 bases and J by 0 bases, 9 bases remained unmatched. As DNA, the CDR3 is TGTGCCAGCAGTGTGAGGACAGGCAAGATCTCCTACGAGCAGTACTTC. It translates to CASSVRTGKISYEQYF.